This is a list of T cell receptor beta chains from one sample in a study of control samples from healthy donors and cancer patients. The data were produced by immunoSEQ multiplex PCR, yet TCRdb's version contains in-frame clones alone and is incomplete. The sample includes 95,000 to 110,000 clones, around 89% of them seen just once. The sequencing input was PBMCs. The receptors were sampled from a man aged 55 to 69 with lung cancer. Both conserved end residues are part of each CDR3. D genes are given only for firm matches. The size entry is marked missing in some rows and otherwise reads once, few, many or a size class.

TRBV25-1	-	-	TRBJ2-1	CASSGEGGSLFNEQFF	TGTGCCAGCAGTGGCGAGGGGGGGAGTCTGTTCAATGAGCAGTTCTTC
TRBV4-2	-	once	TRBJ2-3	CASSQDQGTAQSTTDTQYF	TGTGCCAGCAGCCAAGACCAAGGCACAGCGCAATCAACCACAGATACGCAGTATTTT
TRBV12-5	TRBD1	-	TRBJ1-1	CASGLVRGQGGTEAFF	TGTGCTAGTGGTTTGGTACGGGGACAGGGAGGCACTGAAGCTTTCTTT
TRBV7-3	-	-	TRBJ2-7	CASSLSWTVGEQYF	TGTGCCAGCAGCTTATCTTGGACGGTTGGCGAGCAGTACTTC
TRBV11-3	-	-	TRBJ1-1	CASSLDSVAEAFF	TGTGCCAGCAGCTTAGATAGTGTTGCTGAAGCTTTCTTT
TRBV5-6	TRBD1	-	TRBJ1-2	CASSPTGENAGYTF	TGTGCCAGCAGCCCGACAGGGGAAAACGCTGGCTACACCTTC
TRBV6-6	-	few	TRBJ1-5	CASIPDRFDQPQHF	TGTGCCAGCATCCCGGACAGATTCGATCAGCCCCAGCATTTT
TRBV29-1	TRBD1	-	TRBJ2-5	CSVERDRDKYF	TGCAGCGTTGAAAGGGACAGGGACAAGTACTTC
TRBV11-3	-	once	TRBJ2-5	CASSLDRHEPQYF	TGTGCCAGCAGCTTAGATCGTCACGAGCCCCAGTACTTC
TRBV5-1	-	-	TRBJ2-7	CASSLEPEASSYEQYF	TGCGCCAGCAGCTTGGAACCCGAGGCTAGCTCCTACGAGCAGTACTTC
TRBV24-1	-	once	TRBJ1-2	CATSDPRGRGYTF	TGTGCCACCAGTGACCCCCGGGGGCGCGGCTACACCTTC
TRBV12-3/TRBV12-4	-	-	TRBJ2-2	CASSLRDTGELFF	TGTGCCAGCAGTTTGAGGGACACCGGGGAGCTGTTTTTT
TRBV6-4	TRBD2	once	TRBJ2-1	CASSETSGSGTYNEQFF	TGTGCCAGCAGTGAAACTAGCGGGTCGGGCACCTACAATGAGCAGTTCTTC
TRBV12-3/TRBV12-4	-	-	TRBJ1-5	CASQQENQPQHF	TGTGCCAGCCAACAGGAGAATCAGCCCCAGCATTTT
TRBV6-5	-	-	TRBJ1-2	CASSFRQANYGYTF	TGTGCCAGCAGTTTTAGACAGGCCAACTATGGCTACACCTTC
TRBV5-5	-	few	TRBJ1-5	CASSFAQGRQPQHF	TGTGCCAGCAGCTTCGCGCAGGGAAGACAGCCCCAGCATTTT
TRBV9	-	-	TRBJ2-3	CASSVVRKDTQYF	TGTGCCAGCAGCGTAGTGCGGAAAGATACGCAGTATTTT
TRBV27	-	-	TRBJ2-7	CASQGETRYEQYF	TGTGCCTCGCAAGGGGAAACTCGCTACGAGCAGTACTTC
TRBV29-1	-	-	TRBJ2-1	CSVGADFNEQFF	TGCAGCGTTGGGGCCGATTTCAATGAGCAGTTCTTC
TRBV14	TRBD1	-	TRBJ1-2	CASSQPGQGHYGYTF	TGTGCCAGCAGCCAACCGGGACAGGGACACTATGGCTACACCTTC
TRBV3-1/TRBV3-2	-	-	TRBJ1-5	CASSSLNQPQHF	TGTGCCAGCAGCTCGTTGAATCAGCCCCAGCATTTT
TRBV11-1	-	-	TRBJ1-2	CASESDAYGYTF	TGTGCCAGTGAGAGCGACGCCTATGGCTACACCTTC
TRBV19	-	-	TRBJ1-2	CASSIHRGRVSYGYTF	TGTGCCAGTAGTATACACCGGGGGCGCGTTAGCTATGGCTACACCTTC
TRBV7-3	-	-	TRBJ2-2	CASSLEVYAAGELFF	TGTGCCAGCAGCTTAGAGGTTTATGCGGCCGGGGAGCTGTTTTTT
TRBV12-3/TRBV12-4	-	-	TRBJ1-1	CASSLDGTEAFF	TGTGCCAGCAGTTTAGACGGGACTGAAGCTTTCTTT
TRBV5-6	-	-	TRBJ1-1	CASSSPAGGGTEAFF	TGTGCCAGCAGCTCTCCGGCGGGGGGAGGTACTGAAGCTTTCTTT
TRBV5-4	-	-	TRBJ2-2	CASSFRDSGELFF	TGTGCCAGCAGCTTCAGGGATTCCGGGGAGCTGTTTTTT
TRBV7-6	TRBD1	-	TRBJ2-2	CASSPRLGQGVWLFF	TGTGCCAGCAGCCCTAGGCTTGGACAGGGGGTATGGCTGTTTTTT
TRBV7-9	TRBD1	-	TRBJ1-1	CASSPPDRGNRNTEAFF	TGTGCCAGCAGCCCACCCGACAGGGGAAATCGTAACACTGAAGCTTTCTTT
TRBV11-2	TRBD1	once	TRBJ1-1	CASSLGDRNTEAFF	TGTGCCAGCAGCTTAGGGGACAGGAACACTGAAGCTTTCTTT
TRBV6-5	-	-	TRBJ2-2	CASSYWGQNTGELFF	TGTGCCAGCAGTTACTGGGGACAGAACACCGGGGAGCTGTTTTTT
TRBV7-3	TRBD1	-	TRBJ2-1	CASSTGARINEQFF	TGTGCCAGCAGCACAGGGGCTAGGATCAATGAGCAGTTCTTC
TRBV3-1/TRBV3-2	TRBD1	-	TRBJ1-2	CASSQGPGTGVGYTF	TGTGCCAGCAGCCAAGGGCCCGGGACAGGGGTTGGCTACACCTTC
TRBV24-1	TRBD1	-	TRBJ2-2	CATSGTGDTGELFF	TGTGCCACCAGTGGAACAGGGGACACCGGGGAGCTGTTTTTT